Listed below are T cell receptor beta chains from one sample, sequenced in a study of T cells in Graves' hyperthyroidism and ophthalmopathy. TCRdb used MiXCR to reprocess the multiplex PCR reads, holding one entry per CDR3 protein. The sample records hundreds of thousands of distinct CDR3 sequences, 15% to 20% being singletons. The sample was blood. These receptors all come from a man in his forties with Graves' ophthalmopathy. CDR3s include the opening cysteine and the closing phenylalanine or tryptophan. A D gene is named only where the DNA matches it firmly. Clone size is not always given. Where it is, it says once, few, many or a class for expanded clones.

TRBJ1-5,TRBV20-1,-,many,CSATGGDNQPQHF
TRBJ2-3,TRBV10-2,TRBD2,-,CASRPTSAKWDTQYF
TRBJ2-3,TRBV12-3/TRBV12-4,-,few,CASSLLRALQYF
TRBJ2-1,TRBV11-2,-,few,CASSLTPQLAGRYNEQFF
TRBJ1-5,TRBV19,-,-,CASSLEGWRSNQPQHF
TRBJ2-4,TRBV9,TRBD2,-,CASSPWGRGESKNIQYF
TRBJ1-1,TRBV5-1,TRBD1,many,CASSAGTGSMNTEAFF
TRBJ2-7,TRBV5-1,-,many,CASSLAESYEQYF
TRBJ1-5,TRBV30,-,many,CAWRRTGYGQPQHF
TRBJ2-7,TRBV30,-,many,CAWSVGGASYEQYF
TRBJ1-3,TRBV13,-,few,CASSLGWGSGNTIYF
TRBJ1-6,TRBV5-1,-,few,CASSLGGNTGSPLHF
TRBJ2-3,TRBV10-3,-,-,CAISVADTQYF
TRBJ2-1,TRBV7-3,-,few,CASSLGGWNEQFF
TRBJ1-1,TRBV27,-,-,CASKGTKSRTEAFF
TRBJ2-1,TRBV3-1,-,few,CASSQSLGAREQFF